A single sample is the source of the 30 T cell receptor beta chains below, sequenced in a study of T cell responses to AZD1222 COVID-19 vaccine. The protocol was immunoSEQ multiplex PCR, while the TCRdb copy is restricted to in-frame clones and leaves out a portion. Counted here are fewer than 150,000 clones, roughly 90% occurring once; the ten biggest clones make up roughly 13%. The starting material was peripheral blood, obtained on day 0 of AZD1222 vaccination. Receptor source: an adult in good health.

The chain has TRBV28 and TRBJ2-1, with 11 bases matching TRBD2. Germline assignment: CDR1 MDHEN and CDR2 SYDVKM. The CDR3 length is 18 residues. V dropped 5 bases and J dropped 0; count of bases not matched to a gene: 9. Here the CDR3 reads CASSLLTSGSFSYNEQFF. CDR3 coding DNA: TGTGCCAGCAGTCTTCTAACTAGCGGGAGTTTCTCCTACAATGAGCAGTTCTTC.

The V gene is TRBV19, the J gene TRBJ2-1; possibly TRBD2 for D (6 bases). The V gene's germline CDR1 is LNHDA and CDR2 SQIVND (reference sequence). V shed 8 bases and J shed 7 bases, with 12 bases lying between them. The CDR3 is 12 residues long. In DNA form, the CDR3 reads TGTGCCAGTGGCTGGGGGAGGAATGAGCAGTTCTTC. It encodes CASGWGRNEQFF.

This clone has a single count. The chain couples TRBV12-3 or TRBV12-4 to TRBJ2-7; possibly TRBD2 for D (6 bases). CDR3 length: 13 residues. V was shortened by 1 base and J by 6 bases, with 10 bases between the two germline ends. As DNA, the CDR3 is TGTGCCAGCAGTTTAGGGGGGACTGGCGAGCAGTACTTC. Translating gives CASSLGGTGEQYF.

The chain has TRBV6-5 and TRBJ1-2, with unresolved D. The CDR3 is made up of 13 amino acids. Germline V gene lookup returns CDR1 MNHEY and CDR2 SVGAGI. Trimming took 6 bases from V and 5 from J, leaving 13 bases between them. This CDR3 reads CASRPTNSYGYTF. The CDR3, as DNA: TGTGCCAGCAGACCAACCAACAGTTATGGCTACACCTTC.

The chain recombines TRBV15 with TRBJ1-4; D gene uncertain. Germline loops: CDR1 LNHNV, CDR2 YYDKDF (reference sequence). The CDR3 runs to 12 residues. V gave up 0 bases and J gave up 7 bases, with 3 bases separating them. CDR3 residues: CATSRDSEKLFF. The CDR3 region has the DNA TGTGCCACCAGCAGAGATAGTGAAAAACTGTTTTTT.

V gene TRBV27 combines with J gene TRBJ1-1, with D possibly matching TRBD1 (6 bases). Germline values: CDR1 MNHEY, CDR2 SMNVEV (reference sequence). V was shortened by 4 bases and J by 4 bases, with 13 bases between the two germline ends. The length of the CDR3 is 14 residues. CDR3 in amino acids: CASSSWTVGTEAFF. For the CDR3, the DNA is TGTGCCAGCAGTTCCTGGACAGTGGGCACTGAAGCTTTCTTT.

The V call is TRBV6-5, the J call TRBJ1-1, with D perhaps matching TRBD1 (5 bases). With 7 bases removed from V and 0 bases from J, the gap between germline ends came to 15 bases. This CDR3 contains 15 residues. Germline V gene sequence: CDR1 MNHEY, CDR2 SVGAGI. In nucleotides, the CDR3 is TGTGCCAGCATTCAAACAGGCGGGGTGAACACTGAAGCTTTCTTT. Encoded protein: CASIQTGGVNTEAFF.

The chain joins TRBV11-2 to TRBJ2-7, with TRBD2 identical over 10 bases. V lost 4 bases to trimming and J lost 3 bases; unmatched junction nucleotides: 6. This CDR3 has 15 amino acids. The germline gives CDR1 SGHAT, CDR2 FQNNGV. The CDR3 nucleotides are TGTGCCAGCAGCTACAGCGGGAGGGCCCACTACGAGCAGTACTTC. This translates into CASSYSGRAHYEQYF.

The gene calls are TRBV3-1 (or the pseudogene TRBV3-2) and TRBJ1-5; D is perhaps TRBD1 (6 bases). The CDR3 totals 14 residues. The germline V and J ends were trimmed by 4 bases and 7 bases, with 14 bases remaining between them. The V gene's germline CDR1 is LGHDT and CDR2 YNNKEL (reference sequence). The CDR3 DNA sequence: TGTGCCAGCAGCCCGGGACATTCGAGACAGCCCCAGCATTTT. It is translated as CASSPGHSRQPQHF.

The chain links TRBV11-2 to TRBJ2-7, with TRBD1 as a possible D gene (5 bases). The germline V gene has CDR1 SGHAT and CDR2 FQNNGV. The CDR3 is made up of 15 amino acids. V gave up 0 bases and J gave up 3 bases, with 12 bases separating them. CDR3 sequence reads: CASSLDLGQNYEQYF. The CDR3 region has the DNA TGTGCCAGCAGCTTAGATCTGGGGCAGAACTACGAGCAGTACTTC.

The rearrangement uses TRBV19 and TRBJ1-3; 9 positions agree with TRBD1. The V gene end was trimmed by 6 bases and the J gene end by 6 bases; junction bases not matched to a gene: 9. The V gene's germline CDR1 is LNHDA and CDR2 SQIVND (reference sequence). This CDR3 contains 15 residues. The CDR3 spells CASSLRDRELNTIYF. CDR3 coding DNA: TGTGCCAGTAGCCTCCGGGACAGGGAATTAAACACCATATATTTT. Drawing the rest from reference TRBV19 and TRBJ1-3, the complete variable domain is DGGITQSPKYLFRKEGQNVTLSCEQNLNHDAMYWYRQDPGQGLRLIYYSQIVNDFQKGDIAEGYSVSREKKESFPLTVTSAQKNPTAFYLCASSLRDRELNTIYFGEGSWLTVV.

The V gene is TRBV5-6, the J gene TRBJ2-7; 7 nucleotides align to TRBD1. J gave up 2 bases and V 4 bases, and 9 bases lay outside the gene matches. CDR3 length equals 15 residues. Germline CDR1 is SGHDT and CDR2 is YYEEEE. The CDR3 loop reads CASSGVNRGPYEQYF. The CDR3 DNA reads as TGTGCCAGCAGCGGGGTAAACAGGGGCCCCTACGAGCAGTACTTC.

V is TRBV19 and J is TRBJ2-7; 9 positions agree with TRBD2. V trimming: 3 bases; J trimming: 3 bases; junction bases outside the gene matches: 12. The CDR3 is made up of 17 amino acids. CDR1 and CDR2 from the germline V gene are LNHDA and SQIVND (reference sequence). CDR3 DNA sequence: TGTGCCAGTAGTATCCATGTTAGCGGGAGACGAGGCTACGAGCAGTACTTC. Translation gives CASSIHVSGRRGYEQYF.

The chain couples TRBV28 to TRBJ2-7; the D gene is possibly TRBD2 (5 bases). Germline V gene lookup returns CDR1 MDHEN and CDR2 SYDVKM. The CDR3 consists of 16 residues. With 2 bases removed from V and 0 bases from J, the gap between germline ends came to 14 bases. CDR3: CASSLSGGLPSYEQYF. The CDR3 nucleotides read TGTGCCAGCAGTTTAAGTGGCGGGCTCCCCTCCTACGAGCAGTACTTC.

This chain links TRBV5-1 with TRBJ1-1; no reliable D call. Germline values: CDR1 SGHRS, CDR2 YFSETQ. V lost 0 bases, J lost 5 bases, and 11 bases lay in between. The CDR3 totals 14 residues. The CDR3 sequence is CASSLDQVGTEAFF. CDR3 in DNA: TGCGCCAGCAGCTTGGATCAGGTGGGGACTGAAGCTTTCTTT.

The chain uses TRBV6-6 and TRBJ2-7; D gene uncertain. The V end was cut by 6 bases, the J end by 2 bases, with 11 bases between. CDR3 size: 13 residues. Germline V gives CDR1 MNHNY, CDR2 SVGAGI (reference sequence). The CDR3 nucleotides read TGTGCCAGCAGGTCCCCGGCCACCTACGAGCAGTACTTC. Protein product: CASRSPATYEQYF.

The J gene is TRBJ1-1, the V gene TRBV18, with D unresolved. Germline values: CDR1 KGHSH, CDR2 LQKENI. Trimming left V 2 bases short and J 2 bases short, with 9 bases between. The CDR3 has 14 amino acids. The CDR3: CASSPVRENTEAFF. Written as DNA, the CDR3 is TGTGCCAGCTCACCAGTACGGGAAAACACTGAAGCTTTCTTT.

The chain uses TRBV4-1 and TRBJ1-5; TRBD1 matches at 8 bases. V was pared by 4 bases and J by 0 bases, with 11 bases of the junction left unmatched. Looked up from germline, CDR1 is MGHRA and CDR2 is YSYEKL. The CDR3 consists of 18 residues. CDR3 bases: TGCGCCAGCAGCCCCGGACAGGGAGACCTTTATAGCAATCAGCCCCAGCATTTT. Translating it yields CASSPGQGDLYSNQPQHF.

The chain couples TRBV28 to TRBJ2-3; perhaps TRBD1 as D (6 bases). This CDR3 contains 12 residues. Looked up from germline, CDR1 is MDHEN and CDR2 is SYDVKM. Trimming pared 5 bases from V and 11 bases from J, leaving 14 bases between. The CDR3 sequence: CASSAQGHVQYF. The CDR3 DNA reads as TGTGCCAGCAGTGCACAGGGACACGTGCAGTATTTT.

The chain joins TRBV27 to TRBJ1-2; weak D call: TRBD1 (5 bases). The CDR3 sequence is 14 residues long. Germline V gene lookup returns CDR1 MNHEY and CDR2 SMNVEV (reference sequence). V was shortened by 6 bases and J by 4 bases, with 15 bases between the two germline ends. The CDR3: CASRYDSTVYGYTF. As DNA, the CDR3 is TGTGCCAGCAGATATGACAGTACAGTCTATGGCTACACCTTC.

This sequence joins TRBV4-1 and TRBJ1-6; D not resolved. The CDR3 extends over 10 amino acids. With 8 bases removed from V and 9 bases from J, the gap between germline ends came to 5 bases. The V gene's germline CDR1 is MGHRA and CDR2 YSYEKL. DNA of the CDR3: TGCGCCAGCGGAATTTCACCCCTCCACTTT. Protein: CASGISPLHF.

In regard to this clone: The junction and the germline gene differ at one end; a read error may be behind it. The rearrangement joins TRBV12-3 or TRBV12-4 to TRBJ1-2; D may be TRBD1 (6 bases). The CDR3 loop spans 13 amino acids. CDR3 sequence (DNA): TGTGCCGGGGGGGCTAACCCATCTATGGCTATTGACTTC. It translates to CAGGANPSMAIDF.

The rearrangement uses TRBV10-3 and TRBJ2-1; 14 bases align to TRBD2. The CDR3 extends over 19 amino acids. CDR1 and CDR2 (germline): ENHRY, SYGVKD. V dropped 2 bases and J dropped 3; count of bases not matched to a gene: 9. The CDR3 DNA sequence: TGTGCCATCAGTGAGGGACTAGCGGGAGGTGCGGGGGGCTACAATGAGCAGTTCTTC. Its translation: CAISEGLAGGAGGYNEQFF.

V is TRBV5-1 and J is TRBJ1-2; no clear D. Per germline, CDR1 SGHRS and CDR2 YFSETQ. Trimming shortened V by 0 bases and J by 3 bases, and 12 bases separated the two germline ends. The CDR3 has 15 residues. The CDR3 loop reads CASSLGEGVDYGYTF. In DNA, the CDR3 is TGCGCCAGCAGCTTGGGCGAGGGCGTGGACTATGGCTACACCTTC. The full variable domain, with the rest looked up from reference TRBV5-1 and TRBJ1-2, is KAGVTQTPRYLIKTRGQQVTLSCSPISGHRSVSWYQQTPGQGLQFLFEYFSETQRNKGNFPGRFSGRQFSNSRSEMNVSTLELGDSALYLCASSLGEGVDYGYTFGSGTRLTVV.

This chain uses TRBV27 with TRBJ2-7; 8 nucleotides align to TRBD1. V lost 5 bases, J lost 2 bases, and 8 bases stayed unmatched. The length of the CDR3 is 15 residues. CDR1 is MNHEY and CDR2 is SMNVEV in the germline V gene (reference sequence). The CDR3 spells CASSQQGVTTYEQYF. The CDR3 nucleotides read TGTGCCAGCAGTCAACAGGGGGTGACGACCTACGAGCAGTACTTC.

This clone appeared once. The genes are TRBV27 and TRBJ1-2, with TRBD1 matching over 8 bases. Per germline, CDR1 MNHEY and CDR2 SMNVEV (reference sequence). V was clipped by 1 base and J by 6 bases; unmatched bases: 7. This CDR3 is 15 amino acids long. Here the CDR3 DNA reads TGTGCCAGCAGTTTATTCCCCGGGACAGGAAATGGCTACACCTTC. Its translation is CASSLFPGTGNGYTF.

The rearrangement links TRBV5-4 to TRBJ2-6; tentative D call: TRBD1 (6 bases). V was cut by 4 bases and J by 0 bases, with 8 bases left in between. This CDR3 has 15 residues. Germline V gene lookup returns CDR1 SGHNT and CDR2 YYREEE (reference sequence). For the CDR3, the DNA is TGTGCCAGCAGCCCAGGGGACTCTGGGGCCAACGTCCTGACTTTC. Its translation: CASSPGDSGANVLTF.

This chain uses TRBV4-3 with TRBJ1-2; D not certain. CDR1 is LGHNA, CDR2 YSLEER, per germline. This CDR3 region has 14 residues. The V end lost 0 bases, the J end lost 4 bases, and 9 bases lay between the germline ends. Written as DNA, the CDR3 is TGCGCCAGCAGCCAAGAGAACGCACTCTATGGCTACACCTTC. It encodes CASSQENALYGYTF.

This chain connects TRBV5-4 to TRBJ2-3, with 10 bases that match TRBD1. V lost 4 bases to trimming and J lost 6 bases; unmatched junction nucleotides: 11. Germline V gene data show CDR1 as SGHNT and CDR2 as YYREEE (reference sequence). This CDR3 has 16 amino acids. CDR3 residues: CASSPRPGTGADTQYF. The CDR3 DNA is TGTGCCAGCAGCCCGCGTCCCGGGACAGGGGCGGATACGCAGTATTTT.

The rearrangement joins TRBV19 to TRBJ1-2; D is undetermined. V shed 5 bases and J shed 5 bases, with 9 bases lying between them. The CDR3 runs 12 residues. Per the germline V gene, CDR1 is LNHDA and CDR2 is SQIVND (reference sequence). The CDR3 here is CASSPSGYGYTF. The CDR3 DNA reads as TGTGCCAGTAGTCCTTCAGGTTATGGCTACACCTTC.